This TCR beta chain is from a study of cytomegalovirus exposure and HLA in healthy donors. General study findings and limits: Some TCR beta chains (approximately 180 of them) were listed as cytomegalovirus-associated. Cytomegalovirus status, reportedly, was diagnosed with high specificity and sensitivity by the classifier.

Trimming shortened V by 0 bases and J by 4 bases, and 10 bases separated the two germline ends. The CDR3 runs to 14 residues. CDR1 is MNHEY, CDR2 SMNVEV, per germline (reference sequence). TCRdb's table, derived via immunoSEQ multiplex PCR, lists solely in-frame clones and lacks some. This table has 160,000 or so clones, about 86% appearing once. On this clone: Its antigen remains unknown.

The chain joins TRBV27 to TRBJ2-7; TRBD2 is a possible D gene (5 bases). The specimen was PBMCs. The receptor comes from a woman in her twenties or thirties in good health and CMV-seronegative. The CDR3 protein is CASSLSGIHYEQYF. The CDR3, as DNA: TGTGCCAGCAGTTTATCCGGGATTCATTACGAGCAGTACTTC.